The T cell receptor beta chain under discussion was sequenced for a study of beta chain features in type 1 diabetes. Study outcomes and limitations: Whatever favoring of shorter templates PCR might show would apply equally to patients and controls. Patients with type 1 diabetes showed fewer VDJ junction insertions and more deletions. Any HLA type influence on TCRB rearrangement was left unresolved here.

Expressed TCRB transcripts were sequenced because the entire RNA isolate underwent reverse transcription. Libraries were prepared by immunoSEQ multiplex PCR; TCRdb keeps only in-frame clonotypes and omits some of them. The sample lists about 350,000 clones, 20% seen once, with 0.035% to 0.05% in the top ten. Turning to this clone: Its specificity is not known.

The V end was cut by 5 bases, the J end by 4 bases, with 9 bases between. In germline, CDR1 is SEHNR, CDR2 FQNEAQ (reference sequence). The CDR3 loop spans 14 amino acids. The chain uses TRBV7-9 and TRBJ2-6; D unresolved. The sequenced sample consisted of naive CD4+ T cells from blood. This receptor was taken from a woman aged 18-29 years in good health. In DNA form, the CDR3 reads TGTGCCAGCAGCGACAATTCAGGGGCCAACGTCCTGACTTTC. Its translation: CASSDNSGANVLTF.